Shown below are 32 T cell receptor beta chains from a single sample sequenced in a study of T cells after posttransplantation cyclophosphamide. The method was immunoSEQ multiplex PCR; TCRdb's version includes in-frame clones alone and lacks a portion of them. Singletons are absent from the sample, which has roughly 16,000 clones. Treatment was busulfan-fludarabine conditioning, a marrow graft, and cyclophosphamide on days +3 and +4. Source: PBMCs, taken after allogeneic stem cell transplant with posttransplant cyclophosphamide. All receptors come from a female patient younger than 45 who received an allogeneic stem cell transplant from a related donor, was CMV-positive, and had no GVHD. Some of the T cells might come from the graft donor.

This clone was detected ten times or more. This chain connects TRBV4-1 to TRBJ2-1, with D possibly TRBD2 on 6 matching bases. Deletions cut 8 bases from V and 7 bases from J, with 15 bases between. Germline V CDR1 and CDR2: MGHRA, YSYEKL. The CDR3 contains 13 residues. The CDR3 DNA is TGCGCCAGCCGGCGGGACTCCATAAATGAGCAGTTCTTC. This sequence encodes CASRRDSINEQFF.

This clone was found many times. The rearrangement links TRBV18 to TRBJ2-3; 7 nucleotides line up with TRBD1. This CDR3 contains 17 residues. V was pared by 3 bases and J by 2 bases, with 11 bases of the junction left unmatched. Germline V gene lookup returns CDR1 KGHSH and CDR2 LQKENI. This CDR3 is CASSPPKGQTFTDTQYF. CDR3 nucleotide sequence: TGTGCCAGCTCACCTCCTAAGGGACAGACCTTCACAGATACGCAGTATTTT.

This clone was detected ten times or more. The genes are TRBV19 and TRBJ1-5; no definite D call. V was pared by 4 bases and J by 5 bases, with 6 bases between. The CDR3 sequence is 12 residues long. Germline lookup yields CDR1 LNHDA and CDR2 SQIVND (reference sequence). In DNA form, the CDR3 reads TGTGCCAGTAGTAACAGATATCAGCCCCAGCATTTT. This codes for CASSNRYQPQHF.

The table lists this clone with many counts. This chain links TRBV6-4 with TRBJ1-1, with D hard to call. The CDR3 contains 13 residues. Germline CDR1 and CDR2: MRHNA and SNTAGT. V was shortened by 4 bases and J by 3 bases, with 9 bases between the two germline ends. CDR3: CASSVEEDTEAFF. The CDR3 bases are TGTGCCAGCAGTGTGGAGGAGGACACTGAAGCTTTCTTT.

This clone was counted ten times or more. The rearrangement uses TRBV6-1 and TRBJ1-4, with D possibly being TRBD1 (6 bases). The CDR3 runs to 14 residues. Germline CDR1 reads MNHNS; CDR2 reads SASEGT. The germline V and J ends were trimmed by 2 bases and 14 bases, with 18 bases remaining between them. CDR3 nucleotide sequence: TGTGCCAGCAGTGAATGGACAGCGTCGATCACCCTGTTTTTT. Translating it yields CASSEWTASITLFF.

This clone was counted ten times or more. One end of the junction does not line up with germline, which may come from a read error. The V gene is TRBV4-3, the J gene TRBJ2-1; 10 bases map to TRBD2. The CDR3 runs to 16 residues. Germline assignment: CDR1 LGHNA and CDR2 YSLEER. The CDR3 nucleotides read TGCGCCAGCAGCCACTATCTAGCGGGAGTCGACAATGGGCAGTTCTTC. As protein: CASSHYLAGVDNGQFF.

This clone was picked up many times. The rearrangement joins TRBV7-9 to TRBJ2-7, with D perhaps matching TRBD2 (6 bases). Trimming took off 5 bases at V and 5 bases at J, with 16 bases between the two ends. The CDR3 extends over 14 amino acids. Germline V lookup: CDR1 SEHNR, CDR2 FQNEAQ (reference sequence). The CDR3 is CASSPWRAGDEQYF. The CDR3 region has the DNA TGTGCCAGCAGCCCCTGGAGGGCCGGAGACGAGCAGTACTTC.

In its sample, this clone was seen many times. V is TRBV9 and J is TRBJ1-5; D is uncertain. CDR3 length: 13 residues. V was shortened by 2 bases and J by 5 bases, with 8 bases between the two germline ends. Germline loops: CDR1 SGDLS, CDR2 YYNGEE. The CDR3 region is CASSVGVYQPQHF. CDR3 nucleotides: TGTGCCAGCAGCGTCGGGGTTTATCAGCCCCAGCATTTT.

By share, this clone counts as medium-sized (0.01 to 0.1%). CDR3 coding DNA: TGTGCCAGTAGTGGGAGTGGAGGCGGGAACACTGAAGCTTTCTTT. Protein: CASSGSGGGNTEAFF. The V call is TRBV19, the J call TRBJ1-1, with unresolved D. The CDR3 contains 15 residues. Germline V gives CDR1 LNHDA, CDR2 SQIVND (reference sequence). V was cut by 5 bases and J by 1 base, with 14 bases left in between.

There are many counts of this clone. The chain joins TRBV7-9 to TRBJ2-1; D is possibly TRBD1 (6 bases). This CDR3 has 16 amino acids. Trimming cost V 1 base and J 7 bases, with 17 bases left between them. Per the germline V gene, CDR1 is SEHNR and CDR2 is FQNEAQ (reference sequence). The CDR3 spells CASSLGGWSRGNEQFF. As DNA, the CDR3 is TGTGCCAGCAGCTTAGGAGGTTGGAGCAGGGGAAATGAGCAGTTCTTC.

This clone was counted at least ten times. The chain employs TRBV28 and TRBJ2-7, with D possibly being TRBD2 (6 bases). The CDR3 runs 14 residues. The germline gives CDR1 MDHEN, CDR2 SYDVKM. The V end lost 6 bases, the J end lost 4 bases, and 16 bases lay between the germline ends. This chain's CDR3 is CASSSLDYRYEQYF. The CDR3 nucleotides are TGTGCCAGCAGCAGTCTGGACTATCGTTACGAGCAGTACTTC.

This clone was picked up many times. This sequence joins TRBV30 and TRBJ1-4; 7 bases are a match to TRBD1. Germline values: CDR1 GTSNPN, CDR2 SVGIG (reference sequence). The CDR3 has 19 amino acids. J gave up 4 bases and V 1 base, and 18 bases lay outside the gene matches. The CDR3 coding sequence is TGTGCCTGGAGTGCGAAGACAGGGTCAAGTTCCGGGATTAATGAAAAACTGTTTTTT. Its protein product is CAWSAKTGSSSGINEKLFF. Complete variable domain (other parts from reference TRBV30 and TRBJ1-4): SQTIHQWPATLVQPVGSPLSLECTVEGTSNPNLYWYRQAAGRGLQLLFYSVGIGQISSEVPQNLSASRPQDRQFILSSKKLLLSDSGFYLCAWSAKTGSSSGINEKLFFGSGTQLSVL.

The sample holds many counts of this clone. V gene TRBV29-1 combines with J gene TRBJ2-3; the D gene is possibly TRBD1 (5 bases). V was clipped by 3 bases and J by 3 bases, with 22 bases between them. Germline lookup yields CDR1 SQVTM and CDR2 ANQGSEA. The CDR3 sequence is 17 residues long. This CDR3 reads CSVDDPLRRGSTDTQYF. The CDR3 bases are TGCAGCGTTGATGACCCTCTCAGAAGGGGAAGTACAGATACGCAGTATTTT.

This clone was recorded many times. The rearrangement links TRBV21-1 to TRBJ2-7; the table calls TRBD2, which could not be checked here. TRBV21-1 is classified as a pseudogene. The CDR3 extends over 24 amino acids. This CDR3 is CASSKGAVAPNFPSFDREFYEQYF. As DNA, the CDR3 is TGTGCCAGCAGCAAAGGTGCGGTCGCCCCTAATTTTCCCTCTTTTGATCGGGAGTTCTACGAGCAGTACTTC.

This clone was seen repeatedly, ten times or more. J is TRBJ2-1 and V is TRBV6-5, with 9 nucleotides matching TRBD1. The V gene end was trimmed by 7 bases and the J gene end by 3 bases; junction bases not matched to a gene: 7. The CDR3 totals 15 residues. Germline V gives CDR1 MNHEY, CDR2 SVGAGI. CDR3 in DNA: TGTGCCAGCAATCGACCGGGACAGGGCTACAATGAGCAGTTCTTC. It yields the protein CASNRPGQGYNEQFF.

This clone was recorded at least ten times. This rearrangement joins TRBV6-6 to TRBJ1-2; TRBD1 might be the D (6 bases). The CDR3 covers 14 residues. The germline gives CDR1 MNHNY, CDR2 SVGAGI (reference sequence). The V end lost 6 bases, the J end lost 7 bases, and 18 bases lay between the germline ends. The CDR3 loop is CASSPSTGIPGYTF. CDR3 coding DNA: TGTGCCAGCAGCCCATCTACAGGGATTCCTGGCTACACCTTC.

This clone was counted at least ten times. The genes are TRBV7-9 and TRBJ2-7; no definite D call. Germline V gene data show CDR1 as SEHNR and CDR2 as FQNEAQ (reference sequence). V was trimmed by 3 bases and J by 3 bases, leaving 9 bases between them. This CDR3 contains 13 residues. CDR3 DNA sequence: TGTGCCAGCAGCTTTTTACCAGGCTACGAGCAGTACTTC. Translated, it gives CASSFLPGYEQYF.

This clone appeared many times. CDR3 in DNA: TGTGCCAGCATTGGGAGCGGGCCCCCTCGAGCTTTCTTT. As protein: CASIGSGPPRAFF. The chain uses TRBV7-9 and TRBJ1-1; no clear D gene. Germline-derived CDR1 and CDR2 are SEHNR and FQNEAQ (reference sequence). The CDR3 spans 13 residues. V lost 7 bases, J lost 10 bases, and 19 bases lay in between.

This clone was counted ten times or more. The chain employs TRBV15 and TRBJ2-1; no firm D call. The CDR3 extends over 12 amino acids. Germline V gene data show CDR1 as LNHNV and CDR2 as YYDKDF (reference sequence). V was trimmed by 5 bases and J by 5 bases, leaving 7 bases between them. The CDR3 coding sequence is TGTGCCACCAGCCGACTTGACAATGAGCAGTTCTTC. Amino acid sequence: CATSRLDNEQFF.

This clone was detected many times. The chain uses TRBV29-1 and TRBJ2-3; 9 bases map to TRBD1. The trim removed 5 bases at V and 2 bases at J, leaving 5 bases unmatched. The CDR3 extends over 14 amino acids. Germline-derived CDR1 and CDR2 are SQVTM and ANQGSEA. The CDR3 nucleotides read TGCAGCGTTCTGGGACAGGGTTCCACAGATACGCAGTATTTT. Translation gives CSVLGQGSTDTQYF.

This clone was observed at least ten times. V usage is TRBV28 and J usage is TRBJ1-2; TRBD1 is a possible D gene (6 bases). This CDR3 is built from 15 residues. The V end was cut by 3 bases, the J end by 2 bases, with 13 bases between. Germline V gives CDR1 MDHEN, CDR2 SYDVKM. CDR3 bases: TGTGCCAGCAGTTTCCCCGGGGACACCAACTATGGCTACACCTTC. Protein product: CASSFPGDTNYGYTF.

This clone was seen repeatedly, ten times or more. The chain uses TRBV6-6 and TRBJ2-1; 7 bases match TRBD1. Trimming at V came to 6 bases and at J to 15 bases, leaving 11 bases not matched to a gene. Per the germline V gene, CDR1 is MNHNY and CDR2 is SVGAGI (reference sequence). The CDR3 runs 12 residues. As DNA, the CDR3 is TGTGCCAGCAGAACCGGGACAGAAACTCTGTTCTTC. Its protein is CASRTGTETLFF.

This clone was counted many times. This chain joins TRBV27 and TRBJ2-5; 7 nucleotides match TRBD1. The germline V gene has CDR1 MNHEY and CDR2 SMNVEV (reference sequence). V lost 6 bases to trimming and J lost 0 bases; unmatched junction nucleotides: 4. The CDR3 spans 14 residues. CDR3 region: CASSQGTDQETQYF. The CDR3 DNA is TGTGCCAGCAGCCAAGGGACAGACCAAGAGACCCAGTACTTC.

Many counts were recorded for this clone. This sequence joins TRBV25-1 and TRBJ1-2; maybe TRBD1 (5 bases). Germline V gene lookup returns CDR1 MGHDK and CDR2 SYGVNS. There are 14 residues in the CDR3. V was shortened by 2 bases and J by 4 bases, with 11 bases between the two germline ends. In DNA form, the CDR3 reads TGTGCCAGCAGTGAAGGGACTCGGGGCTATGGCTACACCTTC. Amino acid sequence: CASSEGTRGYGYTF.

This clone was counted at least ten times. V is TRBV5-4 and J is TRBJ2-5, with TRBD1 matching 7 bases. The germline CDR1 and CDR2 sequences are SGHNT and YYREEE (reference sequence). Trimming cost V 5 bases and J 4 bases; bases outside gene matches: 14. The CDR3 consists of 16 residues. The CDR3 DNA reads as TGTGCCAGCAGTAGAATAGGGGGCCTATCGGGAGAGACCCAGTACTTC. Encoded protein: CASSRIGGLSGETQYF. Combining the CDR3 with reference TRBV5-4 and TRBJ2-5 gives the whole variable domain ETGVTQSPTHLIKTRGQQVTLRCSSQSGHNTVSWYQQALGQGPQFIFQYYREEENGRGNFPPRFSGLQFPNYSSELNVNALELDDSALYLCASSRIGGLSGETQYFGPGTRLLVL.

This clone was seen repeatedly, ten times or more. This chain uses TRBV11-2 with TRBJ1-1; D unclear. V was trimmed by 5 bases and J by 1 base, leaving 11 bases between them. This CDR3 contains 14 residues. The germline gives CDR1 SGHAT, CDR2 FQNNGV. The CDR3 DNA reads TGTGCCAGCAGCCCCGGTAGATCGAACACTGAAGCTTTCTTT. Its translation is CASSPGRSNTEAFF. The variable domain in full, with the rest retrieved from reference TRBV11-2 and TRBJ1-1, is EAGVAQSPRYKIIEKRQSVAFWCNPISGHATLYWYQQILGQGPKLLIQFQNNGVVDDSQLPKDRFSAERLKGVDSTLKIQPAKLEDSAVYLCASSPGRSNTEAFFGQGTRLTVV.

This clone came up many times. The chain joins TRBV29-1 to TRBJ2-3; no reliable D call. V lost 6 bases and J lost 1, with 14 bases in between. The CDR3 runs 14 residues. CDR1 and CDR2 (germline): SQVTM, ANQGSEA. CDR3 DNA sequence: TGCAGCGTACCACAGTTCACCCGCACAGATACGCAGTATTTT. Its protein is CSVPQFTRTDTQYF.

This clone was seen at least ten times. Relative to the germline gene, one junction end is altered; a read error may explain this. The V call is TRBV13, the J call TRBJ2-7, with no clear D. The CDR3 is 13 residues long. Per germline, CDR1 PRHDT and CDR2 FYEKMQ (reference sequence). CDR3 region: CASSLGPSHEQYF. The DNA for the CDR3 is TGTGCCAGCAGCTTAGGTCCCTCCCACGAGCAGTACTTC.

This clone occurred many times. The chain is built from TRBV7-6 and TRBJ2-7; D might be TRBD1 (5 bases). This CDR3 spans 12 amino acids. From germline, CDR1 is SGHVS and CDR2 FNYEAQ. V dropped 5 bases and J dropped 5 bases, with 10 bases sitting between them. CDR3 bases: TGTGCCAGCAGCGCAGGGATCCACGAGCAGTACTTC. Protein sequence: CASSAGIHEQYF.

This clone was observed many times. Its ends do not fully match the called genes, so a read error is possible. The chain uses TRBV18 and TRBJ2-5, with D hard to call. The length of the CDR3 is 13 residues. Germline V gene lookup returns CDR1 KGHSH and CDR2 LQKENI. The CDR3 loop is CASSPLRQETQYF. The CDR3 coding sequence is TGTGCCAGCTCTCCACTGAGACAAGAGACCCAGTACTTC.

This chain uses TRBV7-2 with TRBJ2-3, with D possibly TRBD1 on 5 matching bases. Trimming cost V 11 bases and J 1 base, with 19 bases left between them. The length of the CDR3 is 15 residues. CDR1 is SGHTA, CDR2 FQGNSA, per germline. The CDR3 loop is CAGTAARAGTDTQYF. The CDR3 nucleotides read TGTGCCGGCACCGCGGCCAGGGCAGGCACAGATACGCAGTATTTT.

This clone occurred many times. The chain employs TRBV19 and TRBJ2-7; tentatively, D is TRBD2 (6 bases). The germline CDR1 and CDR2 sequences are LNHDA and SQIVND (reference sequence). The CDR3 spans 12 residues. Trimming removed 3 bases at V and 6 bases at J, with 9 bases between. The CDR3 loop reads CASSMRGGEQYF. DNA of the CDR3: TGTGCCAGTAGTATGAGGGGAGGCGAGCAGTACTTC.